The T cell receptor (beta chain) described here comes from a study of T cell changes during pregnancy in multiple sclerosis. This clone has only one observation. Generated by immunoSEQ multiplex PCR, the TCRdb table keeps only in-frame clones and is missing some. The table includes about 84,000 clones, 94% detected once. CDR3 length: 15 residues. Germline CDR1 MNHEY, CDR2 SVGAGI. J gave up 7 bases and V 5 bases, and 7 bases lay outside the gene matches. This specimen was peripheral blood, taken in the second trimester of pregnancy. The chain joins TRBV6-5 to TRBJ2-1, with TRBD2 matching over 11 bases. The sequence was collected from a female donor in good health, enrolled as a control in a pregnancy study. In DNA, the CDR3 is TGTGCCAGCAGTATAGCGGGAGGGTCTCGGAATGAGCAGTTCTTC. It translates to CASSIAGGSRNEQFF.